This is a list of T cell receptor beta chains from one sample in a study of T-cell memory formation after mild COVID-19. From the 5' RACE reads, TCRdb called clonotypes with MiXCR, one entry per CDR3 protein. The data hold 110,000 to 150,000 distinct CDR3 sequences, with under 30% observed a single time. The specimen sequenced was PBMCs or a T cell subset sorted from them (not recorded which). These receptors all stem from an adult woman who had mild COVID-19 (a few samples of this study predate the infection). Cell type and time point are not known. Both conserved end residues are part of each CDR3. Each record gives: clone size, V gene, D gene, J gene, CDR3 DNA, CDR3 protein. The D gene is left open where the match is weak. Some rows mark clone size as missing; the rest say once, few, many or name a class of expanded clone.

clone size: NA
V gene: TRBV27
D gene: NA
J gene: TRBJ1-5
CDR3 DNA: TGTGCCAGCAGTCTAGCCGCTGGGCAGACCAATCAGCCCCAGCATTTT
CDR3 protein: CASSLAAGQTNQPQHF

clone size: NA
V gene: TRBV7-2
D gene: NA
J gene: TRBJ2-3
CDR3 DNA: TGTGCCAGCAGCTACCGGACGGGGAGGGATACGCAGTATTTT
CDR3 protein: CASSYRTGRDTQYF

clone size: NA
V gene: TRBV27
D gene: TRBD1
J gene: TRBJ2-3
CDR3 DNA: TGTGCCAGCAGTTTACGAGGACAGGGTGGTACGCAGTATTTT
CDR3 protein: CASSLRGQGGTQYF

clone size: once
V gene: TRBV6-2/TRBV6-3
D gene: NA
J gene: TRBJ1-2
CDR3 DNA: TGTGCCAGCAGTTCCGCTCCTAGAGGGGGCTACACCTTC
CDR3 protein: CASSSAPRGGYTF

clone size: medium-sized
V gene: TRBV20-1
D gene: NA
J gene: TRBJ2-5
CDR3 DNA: TGCAGTGCGGACCGGGGATCCCAGGAGACCCAGTACTTC
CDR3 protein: CSADRGSQETQYF

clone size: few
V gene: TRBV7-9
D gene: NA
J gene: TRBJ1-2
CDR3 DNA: TGTGCCAGCAGCTTAGCGCGTGGAGCTAACTATGGCTACACCTTC
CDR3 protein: CASSLARGANYGYTF

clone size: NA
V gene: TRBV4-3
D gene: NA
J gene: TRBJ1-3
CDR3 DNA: TGCGCCAGCAGCCAAACCCCCGGAAAAACCATATATTTT
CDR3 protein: CASSQTPGKTIYF

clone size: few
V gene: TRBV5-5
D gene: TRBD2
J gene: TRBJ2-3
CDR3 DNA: TGTGCCAGCAGCGGCGTGCTAGCGGGTTCCACAGATACGCAGTATTTT
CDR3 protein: CASSGVLAGSTDTQYF

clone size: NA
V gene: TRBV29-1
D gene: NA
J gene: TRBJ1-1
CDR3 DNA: TGCAGCGTTGAATGGGAGGGCACTGAAGCTTTCTTT
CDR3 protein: CSVEWEGTEAFF

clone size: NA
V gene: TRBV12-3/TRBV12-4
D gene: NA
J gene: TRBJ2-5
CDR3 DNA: TGTGCCAGCAGCGTGGGGAGTTCAGAGACCCAGTACTTC
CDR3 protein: CASSVGSSETQYF

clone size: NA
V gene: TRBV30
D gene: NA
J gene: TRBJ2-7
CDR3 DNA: TGTGCCTGGAGTGTAGTCGGGCTCGGCTACGAGCAGTACTTC
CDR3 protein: CAWSVVGLGYEQYF

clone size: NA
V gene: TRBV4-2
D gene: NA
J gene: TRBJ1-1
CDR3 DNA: TGTGCCAGCAGCCAAGTAATTTTGGGGGGGCGCGGGACTGAAGCTTTCTTT
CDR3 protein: CASSQVILGGRGTEAFF